This TCR beta chain was recovered during a study of response to subunit inactivated influenza vaccine. Study conclusions and caveats: The authors put forward the suggestion that each seasonal influenza vaccination may bring in only a limited number of new T cells.

This clonotype was found many times. What it binds is not known. TCRdb reprocessed the RT-PCR reads with MiXCR, giving one entry per CDR3 protein. The sample yields approximately 500,000 distinct CDR3 sequences, roughly 13% seen once. The input for sequencing was PBMCs from blood, taken 45 days after vaccination. The source is a man aged 50 or older who received an inactivated influenza vaccine.

The CDR3 DNA sequence: TGTGCCAGCAGTCCCAGGACATGGTTGGAGACCCAGTACTTC. This codes for CASSPRTWLETQYF. The J gene is TRBJ2-5, the V gene TRBV12-3 or TRBV12-4, with TRBD1 as a possible D gene (5 bases). V was shortened by 5 bases and J by 5 bases, with 15 bases between the two germline ends. The CDR3 sequence is 14 residues long.